This TCR beta chain was retrieved from a study of regulatory T cells in long-lasting Graves disease. Time point noted: newly diagnosed GD, antithyroid drugs for less than 3 months. From RNA extracted from PBMCs, the TCR library was made. This clonotype came up many times. With iRepertoire HTBI primers and Arm-PCR of CDR3 regions, TCR beta libraries were built. TCRdb called the multiplex PCR reads again in MiXCR, with one record for every CDR3 protein. The sample comprises hundreds of thousands of distinct CDR3 sequences, about a sixth of which are singletons, and about 32% rests with the top ten. The data were also submitted as part of a second study, on T cells in Graves' hyperthyroidism and ophthalmopathy. That study adds: The blood repertoire included most of the expanded thyroid clonotypes above 0.001. Ophthalmopathy was separated from stable hyperthyroidism by a 13 V-J model.

Material: peripheral blood mononuclear cells (PBMCs), obtained at new diagnosis, from a patient treated with antithyroid drugs. This TCR was sampled from a man aged 40-50 years with Graves disease.

The CDR3 region is CASRGGSGSTDTQYF. The CDR3 DNA is TGTGCCAGCAGGGGGGGGTCCGGGAGCACAGATACGCAGTATTTT. The J gene is TRBJ2-3, the V gene TRBV28; 7 bases are shared with TRBD2. The length of the CDR3 is 15 residues. The J segment lost 0 bases and the V segment lost 6 bases, leaving 6 bases of the junction unmatched. Germline loops: CDR1 MDHEN, CDR2 SYDVKM.